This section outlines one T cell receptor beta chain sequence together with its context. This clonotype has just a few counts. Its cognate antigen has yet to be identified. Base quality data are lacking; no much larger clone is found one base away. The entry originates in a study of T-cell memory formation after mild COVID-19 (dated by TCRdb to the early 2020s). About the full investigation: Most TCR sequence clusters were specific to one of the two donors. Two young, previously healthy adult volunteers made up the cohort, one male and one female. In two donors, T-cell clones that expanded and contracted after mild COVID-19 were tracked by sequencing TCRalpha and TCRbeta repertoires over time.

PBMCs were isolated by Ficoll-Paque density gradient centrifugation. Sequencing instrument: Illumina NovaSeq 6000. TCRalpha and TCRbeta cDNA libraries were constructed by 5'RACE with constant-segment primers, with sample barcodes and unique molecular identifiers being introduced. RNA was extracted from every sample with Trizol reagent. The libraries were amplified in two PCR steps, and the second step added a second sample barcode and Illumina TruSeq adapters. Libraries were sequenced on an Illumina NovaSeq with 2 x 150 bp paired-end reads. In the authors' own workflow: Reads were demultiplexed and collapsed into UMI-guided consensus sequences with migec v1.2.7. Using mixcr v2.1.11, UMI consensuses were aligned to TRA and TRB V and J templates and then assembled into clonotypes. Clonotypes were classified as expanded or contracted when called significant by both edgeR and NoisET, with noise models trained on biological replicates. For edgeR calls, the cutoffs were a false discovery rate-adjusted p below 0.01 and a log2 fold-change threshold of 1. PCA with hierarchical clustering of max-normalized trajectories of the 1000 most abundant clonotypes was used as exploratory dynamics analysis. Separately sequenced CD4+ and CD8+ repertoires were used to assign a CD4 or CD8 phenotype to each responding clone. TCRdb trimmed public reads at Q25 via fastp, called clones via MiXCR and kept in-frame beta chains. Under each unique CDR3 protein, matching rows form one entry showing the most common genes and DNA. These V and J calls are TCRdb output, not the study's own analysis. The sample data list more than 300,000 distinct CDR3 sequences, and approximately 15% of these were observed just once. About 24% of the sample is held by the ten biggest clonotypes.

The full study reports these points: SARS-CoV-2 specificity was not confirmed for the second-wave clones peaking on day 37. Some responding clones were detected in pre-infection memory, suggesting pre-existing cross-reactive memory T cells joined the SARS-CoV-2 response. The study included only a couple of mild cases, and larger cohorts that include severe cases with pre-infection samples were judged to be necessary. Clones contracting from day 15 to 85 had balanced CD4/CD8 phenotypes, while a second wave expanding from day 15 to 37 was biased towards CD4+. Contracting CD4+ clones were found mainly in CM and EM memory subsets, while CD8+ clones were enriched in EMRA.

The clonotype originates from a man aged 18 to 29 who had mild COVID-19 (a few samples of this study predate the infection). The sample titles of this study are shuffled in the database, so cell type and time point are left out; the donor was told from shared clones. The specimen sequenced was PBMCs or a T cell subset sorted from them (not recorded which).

DNA sequence: TGCGCCAGCAGCCGCCGCGATGGCACGGACCGGGGGACCCAGTACTTC. Its protein is CASSRRDGTDRGTQYF. Recombination joined TRBV5-1 with TRBJ2-5; TRBD2 is a possible D gene, resting on 5 matching bases. CDR1 and CDR2, looked up from the germline V gene, are SGHRS and YFSETQ. From the cysteine up to the phenylalanine, the CDR3 has a length of 16 residues. The entry retains the CDR3 DNA only, 48 bases that are in frame from base 1. The V and J ends are trimmed by 4 bases and 7 bases, leaving 23 bases between them.